This TCR beta chain derives from a study of cytomegalovirus exposure and HLA in healthy donors. Study results and caveats: The authors later linked a missense DCLRE1C variant to TCR beta V- and J-gene trimming.

Donors were nominally healthy when sampled, though unrecorded immune exposures were likely. In regard to this clone: Its cognate antigen is unknown.

The CDR3 is made up of 13 amino acids. Germline-derived CDR1 and CDR2 are SEHNR and FQNEAQ (reference sequence). Trimming removed 2 bases at V and 11 bases at J, with 15 bases between. PCR involved 60 Vbeta and 13 Jbeta primers. The method was immunoSEQ multiplex PCR; TCRdb's version includes in-frame clones alone and lacks a portion of them. The data show just over 150,000 clones, roughly 85% seen once. Sequencing input: PBMCs. The sequence was obtained from a woman aged 18-29 years in good health and CMV-seronegative. This chain joins TRBV7-9 and TRBJ1-1; maybe TRBD1 (5 bases). This CDR3 reads CASSLFGDSGAFF. The CDR3 coding sequence is TGTGCCAGCAGCTTATTCGGGGACTCAGGGGCTTTCTTT. The entire variable domain, with the rest obtained from reference TRBV7-9 and TRBJ1-1, is as follows: DTGVSQNPRHKITKRGQNVTFRCDPISEHNRLYWYRQTLGQGPEFLTYFQNEAQLEKSRLLSDRFSAERPKGSFSTLEIQRTEQGDSAMYLCASSLFGDSGAFFGQGTRLTVV.